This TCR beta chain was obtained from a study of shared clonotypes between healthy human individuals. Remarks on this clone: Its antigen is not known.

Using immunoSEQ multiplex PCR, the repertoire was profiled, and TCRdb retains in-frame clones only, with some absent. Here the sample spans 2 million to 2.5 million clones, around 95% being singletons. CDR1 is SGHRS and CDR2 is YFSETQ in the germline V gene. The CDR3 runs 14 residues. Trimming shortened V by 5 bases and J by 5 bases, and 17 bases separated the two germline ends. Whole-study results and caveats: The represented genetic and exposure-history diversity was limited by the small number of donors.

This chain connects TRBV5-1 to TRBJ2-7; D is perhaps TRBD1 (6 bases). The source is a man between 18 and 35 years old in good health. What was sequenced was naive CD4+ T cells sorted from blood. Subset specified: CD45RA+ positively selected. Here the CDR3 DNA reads TGCGCCAGCAGTTCCCAGGGGCCCCGGAACGAGCAGTACTTC. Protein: CASSSQGPRNEQYF.